The source of this TCR beta chain is a study of blood T cell repertoires in COVID-19. The V end was cut by 7 bases, the J end by 8 bases, with 23 bases between. Looked up from germline, CDR1 is MNHEY and CDR2 is SVGAGI. The CDR3 has 15 residues. The table came from immunoSEQ multiplex PCR; TCRdb's copy has only in-frame clones and leaves some out. The sample records 60,000 to 65,000 clones, 90% being singletons. Sequencing was performed on peripheral blood. This sequence originates from a woman aged 80 or over with active COVID-19. The chain is built from TRBV6-5 and TRBJ1-2, with D possibly being TRBD1 (5 bases). In DNA form, the CDR3 reads TGTGCCAGCACCCCCGGGAGTTTCGGGGGAAGGGGCTACACCTTC. Its translation: CASTPGSFGGRGYTF.